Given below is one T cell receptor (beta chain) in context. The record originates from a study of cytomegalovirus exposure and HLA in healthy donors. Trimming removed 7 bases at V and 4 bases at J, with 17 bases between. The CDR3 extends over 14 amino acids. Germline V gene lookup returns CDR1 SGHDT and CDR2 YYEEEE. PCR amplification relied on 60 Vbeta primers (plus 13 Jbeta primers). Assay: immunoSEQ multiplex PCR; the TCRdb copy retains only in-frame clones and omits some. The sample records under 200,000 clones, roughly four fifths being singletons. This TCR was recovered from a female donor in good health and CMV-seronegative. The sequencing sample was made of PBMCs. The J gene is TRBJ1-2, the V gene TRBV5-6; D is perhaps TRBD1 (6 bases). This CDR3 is CASLATGLSYGYTF. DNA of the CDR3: TGTGCCAGCTTGGCGACAGGATTGAGCTATGGCTACACCTTC.